The 12 T cell receptor beta chains reported below all come from one sample, sequenced in a study of cytomegalovirus exposure and HLA in healthy donors. PCR primers comprised 60 Vbeta and 13 Jbeta primers. The table came from immunoSEQ multiplex PCR; TCRdb's copy has only in-frame clones and leaves some out. The sample shows approximately 140,000 clones, roughly 83% of them seen only once. Specimen: PBMCs. These TCRs come from a girl between 2 and 10 years old in good health and CMV-seronegative.

This chain links TRBV19 with TRBJ1-2; 8 bases are a match to TRBD1. V was pared by 10 bases and J by 1 base, with 11 bases of the junction left unmatched. The CDR3 spans 15 residues. Looked up from germline, CDR1 is LNHDA and CDR2 is SQIVND (reference sequence). In DNA form, the CDR3 reads TGTGCCACCGCCGGGGACAGGTGGTTTAACTATGGCTACACCTTC. Its protein product is CATAGDRWFNYGYTF. The variable domain in full, completed from reference TRBV19 and TRBJ1-2, reads DGGITQSPKYLFRKEGQNVTLSCEQNLNHDAMYWYRQDPGQGLRLIYYSQIVNDFQKGDIAEGYSVSREKKESFPLTVTSAQKNPTAFYLCATAGDRWFNYGYTFGSGTRLTVV.

This clone was counted a single time. This chain links TRBV5-6 with TRBJ2-7; TRBD2 matches 11 bases. The CDR3 loop spans 15 amino acids. V lost 0 bases, J lost 2 bases, and 1 base stayed unmatched. Germline V CDR1 and CDR2: SGHDT, YYEEEE. The CDR3 nucleotides are TGTGCCAGCAGCTTGGAACTAGCGGGGGCCTACGAGCAGTACTTC. Its translation is CASSLELAGAYEQYF.

This chain connects TRBV28 to TRBJ1-1; the match to TRBD1 covers 7 bases. There are 14 residues in the CDR3. From germline, CDR1 is MDHEN and CDR2 SYDVKM. V gave up 6 bases and J gave up 0 bases; unmatched junction bases: 4. The CDR3 nucleotides read TGTGCCAGCAGGACTACAGGGGTGAACACTGAAGCTTTCTTT. Translated: CASRTTGVNTEAFF.

V usage is TRBV27 and J usage is TRBJ1-4; D gene unclear. Trimming removed 3 bases at V and 4 bases at J, with 9 bases between. This CDR3 has 14 amino acids. Germline lookup yields CDR1 MNHEY and CDR2 SMNVEV (reference sequence). The CDR3 DNA follows: TGTGCCAGCAGTTTGTCCGGACTTAATGAAAAACTGTTTTTT. It specifies CASSLSGLNEKLFF.

The rearrangement joins TRBV11-2 to TRBJ1-1, with 7 bases that match TRBD1. V lost 3 bases, J lost 5 bases, and 9 bases stayed unmatched. The CDR3 runs 15 residues. Germline V gene data show CDR1 as SGHAT and CDR2 as FQNNGV. CDR3 residues: CASSLGTGVATEAFF. The CDR3 DNA is TGTGCCAGCAGCTTGGGTACAGGGGTGGCAACTGAAGCTTTCTTT.

CDR3 residues: CASSPDTPNEQFF. In nucleotides, the CDR3 is TGTGCCAGCAGCCCGGACACACCGAATGAGCAGTTCTTC. The V gene is TRBV5-4, the J gene TRBJ2-1, with D tentatively TRBD1 (5 bases). There are 13 residues in the CDR3. V lost 4 bases and J lost 7, with 12 bases in between. Germline V gene lookup returns CDR1 SGHNT and CDR2 YYREEE (reference sequence).

The V call is TRBV2, the J call TRBJ1-1; tentative D call: TRBD1 (5 bases). The CDR3 contains 14 residues. The germline V gene encodes CDR1 SNHLY and CDR2 FYNNEI. V gave up 2 bases and J gave up 3 bases, with 10 bases separating them. Here the CDR3 DNA reads TGTGCCAGCAGTGAAAGGGGAGGGTACACTGAAGCTTTCTTT. This codes for CASSERGGYTEAFF.

For the CDR3, the DNA is TGTGCCACCAGGCCTGGTGGGGGCGTCGAGACCCAGTACTTC. The encoded protein is CATRPGGGVETQYF. The chain has TRBV15 and TRBJ2-5; the D gene is possibly TRBD1 (6 bases). From germline, CDR1 is LNHNV and CDR2 YYDKDF (reference sequence). The CDR3 loop spans 14 amino acids. The V and J ends lost 6 bases and 5 bases respectively, with 16 bases between them.

The V call is TRBV18, the J call TRBJ2-3; a weak D match, TRBD1 (6 bases). Trimming took 2 bases from V and 1 from J, leaving 13 bases between them. The germline CDR1 and CDR2 sequences are KGHSH and LQKENI. The CDR3 extends over 16 amino acids. CDR3 sequence (DNA): TGTGCCAGCTCACCAAACACACAGGGTGGCACAGATACGCAGTATTTT. Protein product: CASSPNTQGGTDTQYF. Combining the CDR3 with reference TRBV18 and TRBJ2-3 gives the whole variable domain NAGVMQNPRHLVRRRGQEARLRCSPMKGHSHVYWYRQLPEEGLKFMVYLQKENIIDESGMPKERFSAEFPKEGPSILRIQQVVRGDSAAYFCASSPNTQGGTDTQYFGPGTRLTVL.

The chain carries TRBV27 and TRBJ1-5; TRBD1 matches 8 bases. The J segment lost 0 bases and the V segment lost 0 bases, leaving 7 bases of the junction unmatched. Germline CDR1 MNHEY, CDR2 SMNVEV (reference sequence). CDR3 length: 18 residues. CDR3 residues: CASSLSGQGIISNQPQHF. As DNA, the CDR3 is TGTGCCAGCAGTTTATCCGGACAGGGAATTATTAGCAATCAGCCCCAGCATTTT.

This clone was detected only once. CDR3 in amino acids: CASTTVPNYGYTF. DNA for the CDR3: TGTGCCAGCACGACAGTCCCTAACTATGGCTACACCTTC. The chain combines TRBV28 with TRBJ1-2; tentative D call: TRBD1 (5 bases). Germline CDR1 MDHEN, CDR2 SYDVKM. This CDR3 contains 13 residues. Trimming stripped 7 bases from V and 0 bases from J, with 9 bases between.

The V gene is TRBV11-2, the J gene TRBJ2-5; 13 bases align to TRBD2. Per the germline V gene, CDR1 is SGHAT and CDR2 is FQNNGV. The ends lost 5 bases at V and 5 bases at J; junction bases unmatched: 5. The CDR3 is 15 residues long. CDR3 sequence reads: CASSGLAGVGETQYF. The CDR3 nucleotides read TGTGCCAGCAGCGGACTAGCGGGGGTGGGGGAGACCCAGTACTTC.